This TCR beta chain was identified in a study of control samples from healthy donors and cancer patients. Method: immunoSEQ multiplex PCR; TCRdb's copy keeps in-frame clones and lacks some. The sample consists of 100,000 to 150,000 clones, about nine tenths of them appearing once. CDR1 is SGHRS, CDR2 YFSETQ, per germline. The CDR3 numbers 15 amino acids, ends counted. As to this clone: The DNA is omitted, as the CDR3 cannot be located on it reliably, and the CDR3 follows TCRdb's listing.

Sequenced material: blood. V and J are TRBV5-1 and TRBJ2-3. The receptor comes from a man aged 35 to 55 in good health. The chain's CDR3 is CASSAFGSGADTQYF.